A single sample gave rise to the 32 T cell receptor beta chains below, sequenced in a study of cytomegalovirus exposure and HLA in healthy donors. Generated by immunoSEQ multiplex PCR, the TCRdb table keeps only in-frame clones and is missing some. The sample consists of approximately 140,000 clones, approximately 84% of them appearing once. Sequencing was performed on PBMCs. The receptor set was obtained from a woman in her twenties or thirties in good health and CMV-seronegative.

CDR3 sequence (DNA): TGTGCCAGCGGAAGAGAGGGTCCGGAGACCCAGTACTTC. This codes for CASGREGPETQYF. The rearrangement uses TRBV2 and TRBJ2-5; possibly TRBD2 for D (5 bases). Germline V gives CDR1 SNHLY, CDR2 FYNNEI. The CDR3 totals 13 residues. The germline V and J ends were trimmed by 8 bases and 5 bases, with 15 bases remaining between them.

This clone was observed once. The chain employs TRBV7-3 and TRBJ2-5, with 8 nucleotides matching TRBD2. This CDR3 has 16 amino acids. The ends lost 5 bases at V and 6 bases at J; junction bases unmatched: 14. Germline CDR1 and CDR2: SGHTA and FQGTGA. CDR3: CASSPYGGSGGKTQYF. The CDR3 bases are TGTGCCAGCAGCCCCTACGGGGGCAGCGGGGGAAAGACCCAGTACTTC.

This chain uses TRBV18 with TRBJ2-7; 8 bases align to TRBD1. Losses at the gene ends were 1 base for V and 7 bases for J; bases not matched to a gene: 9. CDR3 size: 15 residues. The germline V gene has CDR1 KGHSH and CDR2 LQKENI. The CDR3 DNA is TGTGCCAGCTCACCACTAAGAGACAGGGGTCTGGAGCAGTACTTC. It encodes CASSPLRDRGLEQYF. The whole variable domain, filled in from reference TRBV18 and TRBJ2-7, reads NAGVMQNPRHLVRRRGQEARLRCSPMKGHSHVYWYRQLPEEGLKFMVYLQKENIIDESGMPKERFSAEFPKEGPSILRIQQVVRGDSAAYFCASSPLRDRGLEQYFGPGTRLTVT.

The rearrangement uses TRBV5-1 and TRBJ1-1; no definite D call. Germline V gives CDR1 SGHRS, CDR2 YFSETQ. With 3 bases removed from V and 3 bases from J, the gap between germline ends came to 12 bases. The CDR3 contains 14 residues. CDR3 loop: CASSSTSMDTEAFF. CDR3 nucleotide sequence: TGCGCCAGCAGCTCAACTTCCATGGACACTGAAGCTTTCTTT. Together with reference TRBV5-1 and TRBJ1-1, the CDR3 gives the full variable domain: KAGVTQTPRYLIKTRGQQVTLSCSPISGHRSVSWYQQTPGQGLQFLFEYFSETQRNKGNFPGRFSGRQFSNSRSEMNVSTLELGDSALYLCASSSTSMDTEAFFGQGTRLTVV.

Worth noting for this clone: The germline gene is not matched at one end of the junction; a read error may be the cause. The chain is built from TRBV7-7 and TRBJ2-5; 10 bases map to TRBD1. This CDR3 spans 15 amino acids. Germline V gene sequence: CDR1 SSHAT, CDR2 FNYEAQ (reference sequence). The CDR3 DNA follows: TGTGCTAGCAGCGCACTAGGGACAGGGGAAGAGACCCAGTACTTC. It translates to CASSALGTGEETQYF. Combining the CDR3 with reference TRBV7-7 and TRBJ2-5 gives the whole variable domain GAGVSQSPRYKVTKRGQDVTLRCDPISSHATLYWYQQALGQGPEFLTYFNYEAQPDKSGLPSDRFSAERPEGSISTLTIQRTEQRDSAMYRCASSALGTGEETQYFGPGTRLLVL.

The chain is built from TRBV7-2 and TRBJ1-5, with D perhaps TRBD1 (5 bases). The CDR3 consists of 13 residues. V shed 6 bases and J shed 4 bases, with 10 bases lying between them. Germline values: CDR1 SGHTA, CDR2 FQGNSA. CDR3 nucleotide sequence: TGTGCCAGCAGTGGGGGGGGAAATCAGCCCCAGCATTTT. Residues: CASSGGGNQPQHF.

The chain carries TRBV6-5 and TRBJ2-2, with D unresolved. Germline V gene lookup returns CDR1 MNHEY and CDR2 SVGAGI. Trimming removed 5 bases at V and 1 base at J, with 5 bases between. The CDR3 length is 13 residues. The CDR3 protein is CASSIKNTGELFF. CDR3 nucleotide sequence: TGTGCCAGCAGTATAAAGAACACCGGGGAGCTGTTTTTT.

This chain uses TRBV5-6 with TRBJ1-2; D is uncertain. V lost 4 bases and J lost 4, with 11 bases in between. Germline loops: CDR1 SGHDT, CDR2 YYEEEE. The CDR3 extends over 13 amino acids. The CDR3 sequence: CASSRDQIYGYTF. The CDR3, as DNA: TGTGCCAGCAGCCGCGATCAAATCTATGGCTACACCTTC.

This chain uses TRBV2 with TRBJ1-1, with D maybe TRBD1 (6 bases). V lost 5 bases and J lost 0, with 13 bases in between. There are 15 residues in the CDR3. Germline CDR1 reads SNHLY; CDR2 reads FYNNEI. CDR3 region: CASSPVQGMNTEAFF. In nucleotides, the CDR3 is TGTGCCAGCAGTCCGGTACAGGGTATGAACACTGAAGCTTTCTTT. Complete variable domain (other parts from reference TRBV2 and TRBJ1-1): EPEVTQTPSHQVTQMGQEVILRCVPISNHLYFYWYRQILGQKVEFLVSFYNNEISEKSEIFDDQFSVERPDGSNFTLKIRSTKLEDSAMYFCASSPVQGMNTEAFFGQGTRLTVV.

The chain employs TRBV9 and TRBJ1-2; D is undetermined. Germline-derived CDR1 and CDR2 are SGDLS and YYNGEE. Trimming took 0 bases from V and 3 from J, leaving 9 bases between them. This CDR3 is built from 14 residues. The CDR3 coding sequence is TGTGCCAGCAGCGTAGATCAGGACTACTATGGCTACACCTTC. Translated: CASSVDQDYYGYTF.

The CDR3, as DNA: TGTGCCAGCACCAGGGACAGGGGGTTTCTAGATACGCAGTATTTT. Protein sequence: CASTRDRGFLDTQYF. The rearrangement links TRBV6-5 to TRBJ2-3, with 11 bases fitting TRBD1. The CDR3 loop spans 15 amino acids. Germline CDR1 and CDR2: MNHEY and SVGAGI. V lost 7 bases to trimming and J lost 5 bases; unmatched junction nucleotides: 8.

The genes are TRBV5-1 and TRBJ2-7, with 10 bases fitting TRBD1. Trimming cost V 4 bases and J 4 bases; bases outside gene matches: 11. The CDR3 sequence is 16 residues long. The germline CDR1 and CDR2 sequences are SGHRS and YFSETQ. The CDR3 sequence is CASSKGAWDRGYEQYF. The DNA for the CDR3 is TGCGCCAGCAGCAAGGGGGCCTGGGACAGGGGTTACGAGCAGTACTTC. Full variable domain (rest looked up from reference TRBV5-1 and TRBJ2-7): KAGVTQTPRYLIKTRGQQVTLSCSPISGHRSVSWYQQTPGQGLQFLFEYFSETQRNKGNFPGRFSGRQFSNSRSEMNVSTLELGDSALYLCASSKGAWDRGYEQYFGPGTRLTVT.

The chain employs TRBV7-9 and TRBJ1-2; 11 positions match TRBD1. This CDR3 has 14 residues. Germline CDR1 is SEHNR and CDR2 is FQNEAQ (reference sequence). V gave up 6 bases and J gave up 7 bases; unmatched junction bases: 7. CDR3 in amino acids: CASRPGQGDFGYTF. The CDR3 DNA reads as TGTGCCAGCAGACCGGGACAGGGGGATTTTGGCTACACCTTC.

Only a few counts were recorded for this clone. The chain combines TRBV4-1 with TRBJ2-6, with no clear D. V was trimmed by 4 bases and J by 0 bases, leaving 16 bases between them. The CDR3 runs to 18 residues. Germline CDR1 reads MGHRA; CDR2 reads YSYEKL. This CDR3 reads CASSPLRLRSSGANVLTF. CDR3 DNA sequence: TGCGCCAGCAGCCCGCTACGGCTCCGGAGCTCTGGGGCCAACGTCCTGACTTTC.

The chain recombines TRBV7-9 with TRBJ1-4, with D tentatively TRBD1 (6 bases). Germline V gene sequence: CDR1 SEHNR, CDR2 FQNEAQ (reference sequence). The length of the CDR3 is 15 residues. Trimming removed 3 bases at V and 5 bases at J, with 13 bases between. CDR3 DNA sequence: TGTGCCAGCAGCTTGGGGGCGCAGGTCAATGAAAAACTGTTTTTT. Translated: CASSLGAQVNEKLFF.

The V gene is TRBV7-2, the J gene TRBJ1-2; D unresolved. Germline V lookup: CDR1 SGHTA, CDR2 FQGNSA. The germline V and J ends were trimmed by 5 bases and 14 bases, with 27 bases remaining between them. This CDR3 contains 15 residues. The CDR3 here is CASSRGSSEGRSETF. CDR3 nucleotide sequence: TGTGCCAGCAGCCGAGGTTCTAGCGAAGGGCGGTCCGAGACCTTC.

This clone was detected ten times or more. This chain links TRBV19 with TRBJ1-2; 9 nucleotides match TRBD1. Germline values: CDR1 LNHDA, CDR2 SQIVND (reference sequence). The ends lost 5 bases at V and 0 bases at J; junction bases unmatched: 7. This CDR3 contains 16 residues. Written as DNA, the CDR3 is TGTGCCAGTAGTTCGGGACAGGGATTCACTAACTATGGCTACACCTTC. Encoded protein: CASSSGQGFTNYGYTF.

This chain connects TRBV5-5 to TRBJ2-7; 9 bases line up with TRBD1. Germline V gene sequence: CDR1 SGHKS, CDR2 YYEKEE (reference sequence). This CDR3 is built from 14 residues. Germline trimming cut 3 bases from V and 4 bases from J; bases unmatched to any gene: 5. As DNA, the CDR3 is TGTGCCAGCAGCTGGGACAGGGCCCCTTACGAGCAGTACTTC. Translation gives CASSWDRAPYEQYF.

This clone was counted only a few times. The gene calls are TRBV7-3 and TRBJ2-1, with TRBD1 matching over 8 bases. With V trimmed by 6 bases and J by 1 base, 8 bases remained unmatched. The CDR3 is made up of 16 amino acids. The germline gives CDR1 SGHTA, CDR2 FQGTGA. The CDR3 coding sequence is TGTGCCAGCAGTCCGGACAGGGCATATTCCTACAATGAGCAGTTCTTC. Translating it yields CASSPDRAYSYNEQFF.

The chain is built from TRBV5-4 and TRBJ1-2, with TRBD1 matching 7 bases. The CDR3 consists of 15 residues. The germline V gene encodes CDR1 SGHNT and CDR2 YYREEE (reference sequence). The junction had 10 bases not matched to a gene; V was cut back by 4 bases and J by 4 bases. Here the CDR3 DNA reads TGTGCCAGCAGCCAAGACCGGACAGGCCTCTATGGCTACACCTTC. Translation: CASSQDRTGLYGYTF.

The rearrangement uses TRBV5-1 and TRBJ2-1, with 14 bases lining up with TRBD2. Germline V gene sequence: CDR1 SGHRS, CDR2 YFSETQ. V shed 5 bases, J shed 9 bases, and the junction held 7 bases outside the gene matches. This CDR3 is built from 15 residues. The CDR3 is CASSLTSGGEGEQFF. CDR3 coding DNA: TGCGCCAGCAGTTTGACTAGCGGGGGGGAGGGTGAGCAGTTCTTC.

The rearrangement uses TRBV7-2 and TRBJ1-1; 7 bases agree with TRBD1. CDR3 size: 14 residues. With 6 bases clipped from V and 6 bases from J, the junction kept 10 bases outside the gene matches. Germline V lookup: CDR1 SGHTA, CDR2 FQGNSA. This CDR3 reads CASSSRGYAAEAFF. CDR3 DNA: TGTGCCAGCAGTAGCAGGGGGTACGCGGCTGAAGCTTTCTTT. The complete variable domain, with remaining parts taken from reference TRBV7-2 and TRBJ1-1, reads GAGVSQSPSNKVTEKGKDVELRCDPISGHTALYWYRQSLGQGLEFLIYFQGNSAPDKSGLPSDRFSAERTGGSVSTLTIQRTQQEDSAVYLCASSSRGYAAEAFFGQGTRLTVV.

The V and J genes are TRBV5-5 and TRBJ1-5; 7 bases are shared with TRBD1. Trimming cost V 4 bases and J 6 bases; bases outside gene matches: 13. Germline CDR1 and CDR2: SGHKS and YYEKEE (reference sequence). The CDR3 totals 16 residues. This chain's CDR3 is CASSPRTGDLSQPQHF. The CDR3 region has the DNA TGTGCCAGCAGCCCCCGGACAGGTGACCTCAGTCAGCCCCAGCATTTT.

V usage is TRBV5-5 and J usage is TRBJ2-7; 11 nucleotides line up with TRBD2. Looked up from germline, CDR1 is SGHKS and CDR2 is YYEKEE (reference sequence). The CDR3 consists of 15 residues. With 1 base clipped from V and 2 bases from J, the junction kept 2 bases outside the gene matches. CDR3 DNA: TGTGCCAGCAGCTTGACTAGCGGGGGAACCTACGAGCAGTACTTC. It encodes CASSLTSGGTYEQYF.

This CDR3 reads CASSPRGYEQYF. As DNA, the CDR3 is TGTGCCAGCTCACCACGCGGATACGAGCAGTACTTC. V usage is TRBV18 and J usage is TRBJ2-7; D not certain. CDR1 and CDR2 (germline): KGHSH, LQKENI. The CDR3 covers 12 residues. V lost 1 base and J 4 bases, leaving 5 bases between the germline ends.

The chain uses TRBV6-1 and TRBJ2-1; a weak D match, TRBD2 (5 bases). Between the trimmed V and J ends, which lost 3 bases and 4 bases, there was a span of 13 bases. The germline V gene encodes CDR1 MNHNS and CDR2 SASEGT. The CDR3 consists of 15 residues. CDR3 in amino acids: CASSEGVGRYNEQFF. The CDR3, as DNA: TGTGCCAGCAGTGAGGGCGTTGGGAGATACAATGAGCAGTTCTTC.

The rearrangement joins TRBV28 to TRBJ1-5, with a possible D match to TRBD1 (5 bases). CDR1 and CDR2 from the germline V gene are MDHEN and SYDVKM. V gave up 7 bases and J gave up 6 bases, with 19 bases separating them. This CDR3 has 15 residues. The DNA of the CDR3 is TGTGCCAGCAACCCGGGGGGGTATATTGGTCAGCCCCAGCATTTT. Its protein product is CASNPGGYIGQPQHF.

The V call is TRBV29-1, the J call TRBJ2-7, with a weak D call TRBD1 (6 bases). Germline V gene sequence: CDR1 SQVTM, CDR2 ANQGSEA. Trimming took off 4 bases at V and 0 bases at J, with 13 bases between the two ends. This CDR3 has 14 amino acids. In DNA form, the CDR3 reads TGCAGCGTTGCTCTGGGGACACTCTCCTACGAGCAGTACTTC. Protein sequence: CSVALGTLSYEQYF.

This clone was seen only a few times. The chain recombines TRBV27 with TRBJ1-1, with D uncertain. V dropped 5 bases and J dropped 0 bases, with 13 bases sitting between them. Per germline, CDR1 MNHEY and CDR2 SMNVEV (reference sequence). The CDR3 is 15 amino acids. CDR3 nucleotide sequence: TGTGCCAGCAGTGACGGAGGGTACATGAACACTGAAGCTTTCTTT. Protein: CASSDGGYMNTEAFF.

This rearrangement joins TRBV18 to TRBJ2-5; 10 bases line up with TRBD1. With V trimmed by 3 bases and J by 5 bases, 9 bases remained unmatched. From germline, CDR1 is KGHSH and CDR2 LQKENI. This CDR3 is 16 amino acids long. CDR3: CASSPVLGQGTETQYF. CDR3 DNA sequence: TGTGCCAGCTCACCTGTACTGGGACAGGGGACGGAGACCCAGTACTTC.

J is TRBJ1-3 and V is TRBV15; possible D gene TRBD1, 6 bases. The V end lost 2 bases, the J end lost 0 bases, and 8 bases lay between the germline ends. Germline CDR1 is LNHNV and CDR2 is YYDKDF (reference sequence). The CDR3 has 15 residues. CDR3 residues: CATSRQGSSGNTIYF. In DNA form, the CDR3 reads TGTGCCACCAGCAGACAGGGGAGCTCTGGAAACACCATATATTTT.

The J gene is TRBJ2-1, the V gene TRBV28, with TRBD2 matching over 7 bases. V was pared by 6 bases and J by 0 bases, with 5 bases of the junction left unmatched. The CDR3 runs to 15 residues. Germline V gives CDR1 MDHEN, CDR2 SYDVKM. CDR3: CASSRGGSSYNEQFF. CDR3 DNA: TGTGCCAGCAGCCGCGGGGGAAGCTCCTACAATGAGCAGTTCTTC.